This TCR beta chain was recorded in a study of identical twins. This CDR3 spans 15 amino acids. The V and J ends lost 3 bases and 7 bases, in that order; junction bases with no gene match: 6. TCRdb re-derived calls from the 5' RACE reads in MiXCR, one entry per CDR3 protein. The sample comprises hundreds of thousands of distinct CDR3 sequences, 21% of which are singletons, and 4.3% rests with the top ten. This clonotype occurred a few times. These data are also associated with another study on T cells expressing NK-cell markers.

The chain uses TRBV12-3 or TRBV12-4 and TRBJ2-5, with 12 nucleotides matching TRBD2. The source is a young woman in good health. Sequenced input: PBMCs. CDR3 residues: CASSFTSGGSVTQYF. CDR3 sequence (DNA): TGTGCCAGCAGTTTTACTAGCGGGGGGTCTGTGACCCAGTACTTC.